These 23 T cell receptor beta chains originate from one sample sequenced in a study of Graves' ophthalmopathy and Graves' hyperthyroidism. Amplification targeted the TCR beta CDR3 regions, with RNA transcripts as the source material. An initial RT-PCR round employing HTBI primers preceded a second-round multiplex PCR. TCRdb reprocessed the multiplex PCR reads with MiXCR, giving one entry per CDR3 protein. There are about 58,000 distinct CDR3 sequences in the sample; roughly 46% occur only once, and over 4% lies in the top ten. Sequencing used peripheral blood. Every receptor here comes from an adult woman with Graves' ophthalmopathy.

This clonotype was observed many times. V and J are TRBV6-2 or TRBV6-3 and TRBJ1-5, with D unresolved. V was clipped by 6 bases and J by 5 bases, with 23 bases between them. CDR1 is MNHEY and CDR2 is SVGEGT in the germline V gene. This CDR3 spans 17 amino acids. Here the CDR3 DNA reads TGTGCCAGCAGCCCCGTTAAGACTAACACCGGGGATCAGCCCCAGCATTTT. It yields the protein CASSPVKTNTGDQPQHF.

Remarks on this clonotype: Being one base from a much bigger clone, this may be a read error. V and J are TRBV28 and TRBJ1-1; no reliable D call. Trimming took off 4 bases at V and 5 bases at J, with 8 bases between the two ends. Per germline, CDR1 MDHEN and CDR2 SYDVKM. The CDR3 consists of 12 residues. CDR3 loop: CASSSRRTEAFF. CDR3 DNA: TGTGCCAGCAGTTCGAGGAGGACTGAAGCTTTCTTT.

This clonotype was picked up a small number of times. The genes are TRBV7-8 and TRBJ2-4; 8 nucleotides agree with TRBD1. This CDR3 has 16 residues. Germline values: CDR1 SGHVS, CDR2 FQNEAQ. V lost 5 bases and J lost 1; bases outside the gene matches: 7. CDR3 in amino acids: CASSPGQGSAKNIQYF. The CDR3 nucleotides are TGTGCCAGCAGCCCCGGACAGGGTTCGGCCAAAAACATTCAGTACTTC.

This clonotype was counted many times. This rearrangement joins TRBV7-2 to TRBJ1-5; D remains unclear. This CDR3 region has 12 residues. Trimming cost V 3 bases and J 9 bases, with 9 bases left between them. In germline, CDR1 is SGHTA, CDR2 FQGNSA. The CDR3 DNA is TGTGCCAGCAGCTTTCCGGGTTCGCCCCAGCATTTT. Amino acid sequence: CASSFPGSPQHF.

This clonotype was picked up many times. The V and J genes are TRBV5-1 and TRBJ1-1, with a possible D match to TRBD1 (5 bases). Germline-derived CDR1 and CDR2 are SGHRS and YFSETQ. The CDR3 loop spans 14 amino acids. V was pared by 1 base and J by 3 bases, with 10 bases between. CDR3 nucleotides: TGCGCCAGCAGCTTGACAGGCACGGACACTGAAGCTTTCTTT. Translating gives CASSLTGTDTEAFF.

J is TRBJ2-7 and V is TRBV7-2, with TRBD2 matching 7 bases. Per the germline V gene, CDR1 is SGHTA and CDR2 is FQGNSA. The CDR3 contains 15 residues. The V segment lost 1 base and the J segment 3 bases; nucleotides outside the gene matches: 6. This CDR3 is CASSLDTSAYYEQYF. The CDR3 bases are TGTGCCAGCAGCTTAGATACTAGCGCCTACTACGAGCAGTACTTC.

This clonotype came up many times. This may be a read error, as it is one base from a much larger clone. This chain connects TRBV6-5 to TRBJ2-5; 10 bases fit TRBD2. The CDR3 sequence is 14 residues long. CDR1 MNHEY and CDR2 SVGAGI come from the germline V gene. Germline trimming cut 5 bases from V and 5 bases from J; bases unmatched to any gene: 5. The CDR3 reads CASSGRGLAETQYF. CDR3 nucleotides: TGTGCCAGCAGTGGGAGGGGACTAGCGGAGACCCAGTACTTC.

By share, this clonotype counts as medium-sized. V usage is TRBV10-3 and J usage is TRBJ1-5, with D uncertain. CDR3 length equals 15 residues. V was clipped by 4 bases and J by 2 bases, with 12 bases between them. CDR1 ENHRY and CDR2 SYGVKD come from the germline V gene. The CDR3 loop reads CAISAGQLGNQPQHF. The CDR3, as DNA: TGTGCCATCAGTGCCGGGCAATTGGGCAATCAGCCCCAGCATTTT.

J is TRBJ2-1 and V is TRBV4-3, with 10 bases that match TRBD1. Trimming removed 0 bases from V and 6 bases from J; junction bases left unmatched: 17. The CDR3 sequence is 20 residues long. Germline loops: CDR1 LGHNA, CDR2 YSLEER. The CDR3 sequence: CASSQESYGPRDRGTNEQFF. In DNA, the CDR3 is TGCGCCAGCAGCCAAGAATCATATGGCCCCCGGGACAGGGGAACCAATGAGCAGTTCTTC.

This clonotype was counted ten times or more. CDR3 protein: CATYHRAQETQYF. The DNA of the CDR3 is TGTGCCACCTACCACAGGGCCCAAGAGACCCAGTACTTC. The chain has TRBV7-3 and TRBJ2-5, with a tentative D call TRBD1 (6 bases). This CDR3 has 13 amino acids. V lost 10 bases to trimming and J lost 1 base, with 13 bases between them. In germline, CDR1 is SGHTA, CDR2 FQGTGA.

V usage is TRBV2 and J usage is TRBJ1-4; D gene unclear. The length of the CDR3 is 16 residues. Germline-derived CDR1 and CDR2 are SNHLY and FYNNEI. V lost 3 bases, J lost 4 bases, and 15 bases lay in between. The DNA of the CDR3 is TGTGCCAGCAGTGAGTCTAGCGGAACCTTTAATGAAAAACTGTTTTTT. It is translated as CASSESSGTFNEKLFF.

The rearrangement uses TRBV12-3 or TRBV12-4 and TRBJ2-5; 10 bases align to TRBD2. The CDR3 contains 15 residues. V was pared by 7 bases and J by 5 bases, with 10 bases of the junction left unmatched. CDR3 protein: CASTGGKGLAETQYF. The CDR3 bases are TGTGCCAGCACCGGTGGGAAGGGACTAGCGGAGACCCAGTACTTC.

This clonotype was seen many times. The chain couples TRBV4-2 to TRBJ2-7; no firm D call. The germline V and J ends were trimmed by 1 base and 1 base, with 11 bases remaining between them. The CDR3 totals 15 residues. CDR1 and CDR2 (germline): LGHNA, YNFKEQ. Written as DNA, the CDR3 is TGTGCCAGCAGCCAAGGCTCTGATGGTTCCTACGAGCAGTACTTC. Its protein product is CASSQGSDGSYEQYF.

As to this clonotype: This sequence may be a read error, since a much larger clone differs from it by one base. This chain uses TRBV15 with TRBJ2-4, with TRBD2 as a possible D gene (5 bases). The CDR3 is made up of 16 amino acids. Between the trimmed V and J ends, which lost 0 bases and 1 base, there was a span of 10 bases. In germline, CDR1 is LNHNV, CDR2 YYDKDF (reference sequence). The CDR3 reads CATSRDRTGAKNIQYF. The CDR3 coding sequence is TGTGCCACCAGCAGAGATAGAACGGGGGCCAAAAACATTCAGTACTTC.

Many counts were recorded for this clonotype. The chain has TRBV9 and TRBJ2-3; TRBD2 aligns across 16 bases. V lost 3 bases to trimming and J lost 2 bases; unmatched junction nucleotides: 9. This CDR3 is built from 19 residues. The germline V gene encodes CDR1 SGDLS and CDR2 YYNGEE. The CDR3 spells CASSAWRGTSGRVTDTQYF. CDR3 nucleotide sequence: TGTGCCAGCAGCGCTTGGAGAGGGACTAGCGGGAGGGTCACAGATACGCAGTATTTT. The whole variable domain, filled in from reference TRBV9 and TRBJ2-3, reads DSGVTQTPKHLITATGQRVTLRCSPRSGDLSVYWYQQSLDQGLQFLIQYYNGEERAKGNILERFSAQQFPDLHSELNLSSLELGDSALYFCASSAWRGTSGRVTDTQYFGPGTRLTVL.

The genes are TRBV7-3 and TRBJ2-1; D perhaps matches TRBD2 (6 bases). Trimming left V 9 bases short and J 7 bases short, with 22 bases between. The CDR3 totals 15 residues. Germline V gives CDR1 SGHTA, CDR2 FQGTGA. CDR3 nucleotides: TGTGCCAGTAGCCGACACCCCTGGACTATTAATGAGCAGTTCTTC. Translation: CASSRHPWTINEQFF.

CDR3 region: CAISRGTSGSSYEQYF. DNA of the CDR3: TGTGCCATCAGCCGAGGGACTAGCGGGAGTTCCTACGAGCAGTACTTC. The gene calls are TRBV10-3 and TRBJ2-7, with 14 bases that match TRBD2. This CDR3 region has 16 residues. Losses at the gene ends were 6 bases for V and 1 base for J; bases not matched to a gene: 5. Per the germline V gene, CDR1 is ENHRY and CDR2 is SYGVKD.

This chain connects TRBV5-6 to TRBJ2-1; 9 nucleotides align to TRBD2. Trimming took 1 base from V and 6 from J; bases not matched to a gene: 2. CDR1 and CDR2 from the germline V gene are SGHDT and YYEEEE. The CDR3 has 14 amino acids. As DNA, the CDR3 is TGTGCCAGCAGCTTGCAACTAGCGGGCAATGAGCAGTTCTTC. Amino acid sequence: CASSLQLAGNEQFF.

As to this clonotype: The junction departs from the called germline gene at one end, perhaps through a read error. V usage is TRBV20-1 and J usage is TRBJ1-4; D unresolved. Germline V gene data show CDR1 as DFQATT and CDR2 as SNEGSKA (reference sequence). This CDR3 region has 14 residues. As DNA, the CDR3 is TGCTGTGCTAGAGAGAGTGCAACTAATGAAAAACTGTCTTTT. Translating it yields CCARESATNEKLSF.

Concerning this clonotype: A much more abundant neighbour one base away suggests this may be a read error. The CDR3 region is CAGSSLREQFF. For the CDR3, the DNA is TGTGCCGGCAGTTCTCTCCGGGAACAGTTCTTC. The chain joins TRBV6-2 or TRBV6-3 to TRBJ2-1; tentatively, D is TRBD2 (5 bases). Per the germline V gene, CDR1 is MNHEY and CDR2 is SVGEGT. There are 11 residues in the CDR3.

This sequence joins TRBV19 and TRBJ2-2; 7 bases fit TRBD1. Germline V gives CDR1 LNHDA, CDR2 SQIVND (reference sequence). This CDR3 contains 14 residues. The V and J ends lost 9 bases and 8 bases, in that order; junction bases with no gene match: 12. The CDR3 coding sequence is TGTGCCAGCACGCACAGGGGAAGCTCTGGGGAGCTGTTTTTT. Its translation: CASTHRGSSGELFF.

A remark on this clonotype: A much more abundant neighbour one base away suggests this may be a read error. The missing conserved phenylalanine or tryptophan at the end of this CDR3 makes a read error likely. The chain links TRBV30 to TRBJ1-1; D call uncertain. Germline V CDR1 and CDR2: GTSNPN, SVGIG (reference sequence). V lost 2 bases, J lost 7 bases, and 8 bases lay in between. CDR3 length: 11 amino acids. CDR3 nucleotide sequence: TGTGCCTGGAGTCATGGGAATGAAGCTTTCCTT. Its translation is CAWSHGNEAFL.

V and J are TRBV20-1 and TRBJ2-3, with TRBD1 matching over 7 bases. Germline CDR1 and CDR2: DFQATT and SNEGSKA (reference sequence). The CDR3 consists of 13 residues. V gave up 3 bases and J gave up 2 bases; unmatched junction bases: 2. The CDR3 nucleotides are TGCAGTGCTAGGACAGGGAACACAGATACGCAGTATTTT. This encodes CSARTGNTDTQYF.